A selection of T cell receptor beta chains follows, all from one sample in a study of T-cell memory formation after mild COVID-19. TCRdb re-analysed the 5' RACE reads in MiXCR, keeping a single row per CDR3 protein. The data contain some 70,000 distinct CDR3 sequences, over 15% of them singletons. The sequencing input was PBMCs or a T cell subset sorted from them (not recorded which). All receptors derive from an adult woman who had mild COVID-19 (a few samples of this study predate the infection). Cell type and time point are not known. The CDR3 runs from the conserved cysteine through the conserved F or W. The D gene is left open where the match is weak. Clone sizes are given selectively: once, few, many, or a class where the clone is expanded.

V: TRBV21-1; D: NA; size: NA; J: TRBJ2-2; CDR3: CASSKVPGTGELFF; DNA: TGTGCCAGCAGCAAAGTCCCGGGGACCGGGGAGCTGTTTTTT
V: TRBV12-3/TRBV12-4; D: TRBD1; size: few; J: TRBJ1-1; CDR3: CASTWTGWGTEAFF; DNA: TGTGCCAGCACCTGGACAGGTTGGGGCACTGAAGCTTTCTTT
V: TRBV9; D: NA; size: NA; J: TRBJ1-1; CDR3: CASSPWDGNTEAFF; DNA: TGTGCCAGCAGCCCTTGGGACGGTAACACTGAAGCTTTCTTT
V: TRBV29-1; D: TRBD1; size: few; J: TRBJ2-4; CDR3: CSARVRDRPLAKNIQYF; DNA: TGCAGCGCCCGAGTGCGGGACAGGCCTCTAGCCAAAAACATTCAGTACTTC
V: TRBV5-5; D: NA; size: NA; J: TRBJ2-5; CDR3: CASSWDLKTQYF; DNA: TGTGCCAGCAGTTGGGACCTAAAGACCCAGTACTTC
V: TRBV27; D: NA; size: NA; J: TRBJ2-1; CDR3: CASTDVSRGYNEQFF; DNA: TGTGCCAGCACCGATGTTAGCCGAGGGTACAATGAGCAGTTCTTC
V: TRBV23-1; D: NA; size: NA; J: TRBJ2-6; CDR3: CASSPSKNSHGLANVLTF; DNA: TGCGCCAGCAGTCCATCTAAAAACAGCCATGGTTTGGCCAACGTCCTGACTTTC
V: TRBV11-2; D: NA; size: few; J: TRBJ2-1; CDR3: CASSLAGTGEQFF; DNA: TGTGCCAGCAGCTTAGCGGGTACAGGTGAGCAGTTCTTC
V: TRBV11-1; D: TRBD1; size: few; J: TRBJ1-1; CDR3: CASSSGGWITEAFF; DNA: TGTGCCAGCAGCTCAGGGGGCTGGATCACTGAAGCTTTCTTT
V: TRBV4-1; D: NA; size: few; J: TRBJ2-6; CDR3: CASSQGGTAGANVLTF; DNA: TGCGCCAGCAGCCAAGGTGGCACAGCTGGGGCCAACGTCCTGACTTTC
V: TRBV7-9; D: NA; size: few; J: TRBJ2-7; CDR3: CASSSTGPTWSQYF; DNA: TGTGCCAGCAGCTCGACTGGACCCACCTGGTCGCAGTACTTC
V: TRBV30; D: NA; size: few; J: TRBJ2-5; CDR3: CAWSPPRGQGETQYF; DNA: TGTGCCTGGAGCCCCCCTCGGGGGCAGGGGGAGACCCAGTACTTC
V: TRBV6-5; D: TRBD1; size: NA; J: TRBJ1-5; CDR3: CASSLDLTGEPQHF; DNA: TGTGCCAGCAGCCTGGACTTAACAGGGGAGCCCCAGCATTTT
V: TRBV20-1; D: NA; size: NA; J: TRBJ2-3; CDR3: CSGRGLTDTQYF; DNA: TGCAGTGGGCGAGGACTGACAGATACGCAGTATTTT
V: TRBV12-3/TRBV12-4; D: TRBD1; size: NA; J: TRBJ2-3; CDR3: CASSIPGQGGSDTQYF; DNA: TGTGCCAGCAGTATCCCGGGACAGGGGGGGTCAGATACGCAGTATTTT
V: TRBV6-2/TRBV6-3; D: NA; size: many; J: TRBJ2-7; CDR3: CASRDTGLYEQYF; DNA: TGTGCCAGCAGGGACACAGGACTCTACGAGCAGTACTTC
V: TRBV6-7; D: NA; size: NA; J: TRBJ2-7; CDR3: CASSYHTVYEQYF; DNA: TGTGCCAGCAGTTACCACACAGTCTACGAGCAGTACTTC
V: TRBV5-6; D: NA; size: NA; J: TRBJ2-3; CDR3: CASSLEGDTEYF; DNA: TGTGCCAGCAGCTTGGAAGGGGATACGGAGTATTTT
V: TRBV4-3; D: NA; size: NA; J: TRBJ1-2; CDR3: CASSQDRGGASGYTF; DNA: TGCGCCAGCAGCCAAGATCGAGGTGGGGCATCTGGCTACACCTTC
V: TRBV7-9; D: NA; size: NA; J: TRBJ2-7; CDR3: CASSLGDEQYF; DNA: TGTGCCAGCAGCTTAGGAGACGAGCAGTACTTC
V: TRBV29-1; D: NA; size: NA; J: TRBJ2-1; CDR3: CSPGGGAYNEQFF; DNA: TGCAGCCCTGGGGGCGGTGCCTACAATGAGCAGTTCTTC
V: TRBV25-1; D: TRBD1; size: NA; J: TRBJ1-6; CDR3: CASSDSQGASNSPLHF; DNA: TGTGCCAGCAGCGACTCACAGGGGGCGAGTAATTCACCCCTCCACTTT
V: TRBV29-1; D: NA; size: NA; J: TRBJ2-5; CDR3: CSVDDLRGTQYF; DNA: TGCAGCGTTGACGACCTACGGGGGACCCAGTACTTC
V: TRBV5-1; D: TRBD1; size: many; J: TRBJ2-7; CDR3: CASSPGQDSYEQYF; DNA: TGCGCCAGCAGCCCGGGACAGGACTCCTACGAGCAGTACTTC
V: TRBV18; D: TRBD1; size: NA; J: TRBJ2-2; CDR3: CASSPIRDSLTGELFF; DNA: TGTGCCAGCTCACCGATCCGGGACAGTCTCACCGGGGAGCTGTTTTTT
V: TRBV6-2/TRBV6-3; D: NA; size: NA; J: TRBJ2-7; CDR3: CASSFGWGNYEQYF; DNA: TGTGCCAGCAGTTTTGGTTGGGGCAACTACGAGCAGTACTTC
V: TRBV11-2; D: NA; size: NA; J: TRBJ2-7; CDR3: CASSPQLGSGIGEQYF; DNA: TGTGCCAGCAGCCCCCAGTTGGGTAGCGGCATCGGGGAGCAGTACTTC
V: TRBV7-8; D: NA; size: NA; J: TRBJ1-2; CDR3: CASSPLAETNYGYTF; DNA: TGTGCCAGCAGCCCCCTCGCGGAGACAAACTATGGCTACACCTTC
V: TRBV13; D: NA; size: few; J: TRBJ2-3; CDR3: CASSLDLADTQYF; DNA: TGTGCCAGCAGCTTAGACCTCGCAGATACGCAGTATTTT
V: TRBV27; D: NA; size: few; J: TRBJ1-2; CDR3: CASSLSAAAPRGYTF; DNA: TGTGCCAGCAGTTTATCGGCGGCAGCCCCTCGTGGCTACACCTTC
V: TRBV6-5; D: TRBD1; size: NA; J: TRBJ2-5; CDR3: CASSQDTGGLQETQYF; DNA: TGTGCCAGCAGCCAAGACACAGGGGGCCTTCAAGAGACCCAGTACTTC
V: TRBV20-1; D: TRBD1; size: few; J: TRBJ2-1; CDR3: CSAKTGGSANEQFF; DNA: TGCAGTGCTAAAACAGGGGGGTCCGCCAATGAGCAGTTCTTC